This T cell receptor beta chain emerged from a study of response to subunit inactivated influenza vaccine listed by TCRdb under 2018. Turning to the overall study: Deep quantitative T cell receptor repertoire profiling was used in the study to track responses to a trivalent subunit inactivated influenza vaccine.

Overall study outcomes, separate from this receptor: The authors proposed that each seasonal influenza vaccination may bring in only a limited number of new T cells.

With regard to this clonotype: The specificity of this receptor is unknown. No much larger clonotype is one base removed from it; base qualities were not supplied.

The library was built by means of RT-PCR. TCRdb lists the instrument as Illumina HiSeq 2500. The public reads were run again by TCRdb, first through fastp at Q25 and then through MiXCR, and only productive beta chains were kept. Here each entry gathers all rows of one CDR3 protein and keeps the most common genes and DNA. Present in this sample are 500,000 to 550,000 distinct CDR3 sequences, less than 8% of which were seen just once. The ten largest clones represent about an eighth of the sample. Taken from the germline V gene (reference sequence), the CDR1 and CDR2 loops are DFQATT and SNEGSKA. The CDR3 contains 14 residues, cysteine and phenylalanine counted. Only CDR3 DNA is held: 42 bases, read in frame from base 1. The V and J ends are trimmed by 5 bases and 4 bases, leaving 14 bases between them.

The sequenced sample was PBMCs from blood, obtained less than 30 months after vaccination. The sequence came from a man aged 50-75 years who received an inactivated influenza vaccine. Donor details come from another sample of the same person, matched by shared clones. The rearranged chain carries TRBV20-1 and TRBJ2-2; D gene: possibly TRBD2, on 6 matching bases. The CDR3 here reads CSALLGGSTGELFF. Read as DNA, the sequence is TGCAGTGCTCTTCTGGGGGGTAGCACCGGGGAGCTGTTTTTT.